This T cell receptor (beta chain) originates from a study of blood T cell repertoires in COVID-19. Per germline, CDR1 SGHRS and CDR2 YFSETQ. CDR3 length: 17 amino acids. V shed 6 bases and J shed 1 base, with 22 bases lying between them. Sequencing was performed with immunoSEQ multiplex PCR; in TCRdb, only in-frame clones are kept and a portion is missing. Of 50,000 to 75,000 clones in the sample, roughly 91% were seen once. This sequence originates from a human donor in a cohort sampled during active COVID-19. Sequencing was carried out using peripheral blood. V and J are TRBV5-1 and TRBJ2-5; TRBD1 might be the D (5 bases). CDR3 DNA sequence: TGCGCCAGCAATGACAGAAGCATCGTAACCGTCCAAGAGACCCAGTACTTC. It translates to CASNDRSIVTVQETQYF.